This T cell receptor beta chain is from a study of blood T cell repertoires in COVID-19. Background on the study: Collection of acute and convalescent COVID-19 samples took place in the United States, Italy and Spain.

TCRdb's table, derived via immunoSEQ multiplex PCR, lists solely in-frame clones and lacks some. The data hold over 70,000 clones, with roughly four fifths observed a single time. The CDR3 runs 14 residues. Germline V gene data show CDR1 as KGHSH and CDR2 as LQKENI. Trimming shortened V by 3 bases and J by 7 bases, and 12 bases separated the two germline ends. The sample holds many counts of this clone. The sample consisted of peripheral blood. The J gene is TRBJ1-4, the V gene TRBV18, with D unclear. The source of this sequence is a man between 60 and 70 years old with acute or convalescent COVID-19. Here the CDR3 DNA reads TGTGCCAGCTCACCTTCCGGGGAACTTGAAAAACTGTTTTTT. It specifies CASSPSGELEKLFF.